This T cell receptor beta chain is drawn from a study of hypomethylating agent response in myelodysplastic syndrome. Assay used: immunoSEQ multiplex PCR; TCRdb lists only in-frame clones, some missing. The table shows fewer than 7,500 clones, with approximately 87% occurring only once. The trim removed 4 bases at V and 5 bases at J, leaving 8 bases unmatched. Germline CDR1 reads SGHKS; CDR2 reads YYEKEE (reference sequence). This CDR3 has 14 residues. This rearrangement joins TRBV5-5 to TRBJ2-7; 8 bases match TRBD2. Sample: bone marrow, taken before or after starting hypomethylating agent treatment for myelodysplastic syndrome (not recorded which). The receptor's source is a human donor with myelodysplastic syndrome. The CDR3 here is CASSDSGGSHEQYF. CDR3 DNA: TGTGCCAGCAGCGACTCGGGGGGGAGCCACGAGCAGTACTTC.